This entry features one T cell receptor beta chain sequence. The antigen is not known. No infections or other immune events were documented during collection. Germline V lookup: CDR1 SEHNR, CDR2 FQNEAQ (reference sequence). Trimming removed 1 base from V and 4 bases from J; junction bases left unmatched: 1. The CDR3 covers 14 residues. TCRdb's table, derived via immunoSEQ multiplex PCR, lists solely in-frame clones and lacks some. The sample records fewer than 110,000 clones, 70% to 90% being singletons. The data originate from a study of identifying expanded T cells in peripheral blood. Study results and limitations: Roughly two-week clone count variance significantly increased as total template count grew. Differentially abundant clones: 0.95 to 1.5 between replicates, approximately 15 at roughly 2 weeks, less than 20 at four.

This chain joins TRBV7-9 and TRBJ2-7, with 10 bases matching TRBD1. This receptor was obtained from a person aged 18 to 69 in good health. The sample comprised blood. The CDR3 region has the DNA TGTGCCAGCAGCTTAGAGGGACAGGGGTACGAGCAGTACTTC. Protein sequence: CASSLEGQGYEQYF.